This TCR beta chain is drawn from a study of blood T cell repertoires in COVID-19. The V end lost 0 bases, the J end lost 7 bases, and 15 bases lay between the germline ends. The V gene's germline CDR1 is WNHNN and CDR2 SYGVQD (reference sequence). The CDR3 runs 15 residues. Measured with immunoSEQ multiplex PCR; TCRdb has only the in-frame clones, and not every one. The sample records more than 55,000 clones, roughly 80% being singletons. The source of this sequence is a woman aged 80 or older with acute or convalescent COVID-19. What was sequenced was peripheral blood. The chain has TRBV10-1 and TRBJ1-1, with D possibly being TRBD1 (6 bases). CDR3 coding DNA: TGCGCCAGCAGTGAGTCACGGGGGGCCCAGGATGAAGCTTTCTTT. Amino acid sequence: CASSESRGAQDEAFF.